The clone carrying this T cell receptor (beta chain) was observed at least ten times. Its antigen is not known. As for time point: longitudinal time-point 3. Unmatched junction bases numbered 4, after V lost 1 base and J lost 3 bases. CDR3 size: 15 residues. The data stem from a study of neurological immune-mediated disorders. The cDNA was synthesized by means of template-switch 5'RACE, which was carried out with 10-nucleotide random UMIs. TCRdb re-derived calls from the 5' RACE reads in MiXCR, one entry per CDR3 protein. The sample comprises some 55,000 distinct CDR3 sequences, roughly 8% of which are singletons, and 1.9% rests with the top ten. Overall study results and limits: Private repertoires in all groups were suggested by the absence of shared CDR3 amino acid sequences among expanded clones across subjects.

This TCR derives from a woman in her thirties or forties in good health. V usage is TRBV12-3 or TRBV12-4 and J usage is TRBJ2-5; 8 nucleotides align to TRBD2. Sequencing was done on a sample of PBMCs. CDR3 bases: TGTGCCAGCAGTTTAGGGCTAGCGGGCAAAGAGACCCAGTACTTC. As protein: CASSLGLAGKETQYF.